This T cell receptor beta chain was found in a study of OX40 agonist ivuxolimab in advanced cancers. Whole-study context: Patients in dose escalation had liver, melanoma, kidney or head and neck cancers.

CDR1 and CDR2 from the germline V gene are SQVTM and ANQGSEA. The CDR3 is 13 amino acids. Trimming removed 6 bases from V and 3 bases from J, with 12 bases in between. Generated by immunoSEQ multiplex PCR, the TCRdb table keeps only in-frame clones and is missing some. The sample consists of almost 50,000 clones, about 86% of them appearing once. The chain is built from TRBV29-1 and TRBJ2-4; no clear D gene. Sequencing used CD4+ or CD8+ T cells sorted from blood, obtained in a trial of the OX40 agonist ivuxolimab. This receptor was taken from an adult with an advanced solid tumor such as melanoma, head and neck, liver or kidney cancer. DNA for the CDR3: TGCAGCGTCCTAGGGCCCTACAAAAACATTCAGTACTTC. Translated, it gives CSVLGPYKNIQYF. The entire variable domain, with the rest obtained from reference TRBV29-1 and TRBJ2-4, is as follows: SAVISQKPSRDICQRGTSLTIQCQVDSQVTMMFWYRQQPGQSLTLIATANQGSEATYESGFVIDKFPISRPNLTFSTLTVSNMSPEDSSIYLCSVLGPYKNIQYFGAGTRLSVL.